The entry that follows covers one TCR beta chain sequence. Its antigen is as yet unknown. This record comes from a study of cytomegalovirus exposure and HLA in healthy donors. Overall study: Most donors, less than 85% of 350 to 450 genotyped, fell in the Caucasian-associated ancestry cluster.

Points from the study as a whole: The study recorded 164 TCR beta chains that were cytomegalovirus-associated. In a later analysis, approximately 18,000 TCR beta sequences were associated with HLA alleles at 0.05 false discovery rate. Judged likely to be a sequencing artifact was a cluster of highly shared sequence variants.

Per the germline V gene, CDR1 is LNHDA and CDR2 is SQIVND (reference sequence). Trimming cost V 3 bases and J 7 bases; bases outside gene matches: 4. The CDR3 loop spans 14 amino acids. The PCR ran on 60 Vbeta and 13 Jbeta primers. TCRdb's table, derived via immunoSEQ multiplex PCR, lists solely in-frame clones and lacks some. Here the sample spans approximately 170,000 clones, approximately 76% being singletons. The specimen was PBMCs. This chain joins TRBV19 and TRBJ1-4; 8 bases map to TRBD1. This receptor was obtained from a young woman in good health and CMV-seropositive. The CDR3 DNA reads as TGTGCCAGTAGTATCGCCAGGGGGCGTGAAAAACTGTTTTTT. This encodes CASSIARGREKLFF.